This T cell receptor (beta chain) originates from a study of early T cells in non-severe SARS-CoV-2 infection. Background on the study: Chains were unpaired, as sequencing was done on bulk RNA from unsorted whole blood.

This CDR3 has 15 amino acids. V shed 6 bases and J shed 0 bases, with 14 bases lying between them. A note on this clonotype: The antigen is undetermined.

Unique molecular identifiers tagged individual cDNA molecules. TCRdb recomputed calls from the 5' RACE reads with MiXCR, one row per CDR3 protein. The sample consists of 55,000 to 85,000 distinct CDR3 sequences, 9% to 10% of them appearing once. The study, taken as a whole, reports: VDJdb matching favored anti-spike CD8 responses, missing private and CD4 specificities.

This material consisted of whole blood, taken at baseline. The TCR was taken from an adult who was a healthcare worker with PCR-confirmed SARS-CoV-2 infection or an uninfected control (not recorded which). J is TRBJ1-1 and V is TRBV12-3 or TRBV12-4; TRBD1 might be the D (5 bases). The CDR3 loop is CASRGLTALNTEAFF. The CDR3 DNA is TGTGCCAGCAGGGGGTTGACAGCGCTGAACACTGAAGCTTTCTTT.